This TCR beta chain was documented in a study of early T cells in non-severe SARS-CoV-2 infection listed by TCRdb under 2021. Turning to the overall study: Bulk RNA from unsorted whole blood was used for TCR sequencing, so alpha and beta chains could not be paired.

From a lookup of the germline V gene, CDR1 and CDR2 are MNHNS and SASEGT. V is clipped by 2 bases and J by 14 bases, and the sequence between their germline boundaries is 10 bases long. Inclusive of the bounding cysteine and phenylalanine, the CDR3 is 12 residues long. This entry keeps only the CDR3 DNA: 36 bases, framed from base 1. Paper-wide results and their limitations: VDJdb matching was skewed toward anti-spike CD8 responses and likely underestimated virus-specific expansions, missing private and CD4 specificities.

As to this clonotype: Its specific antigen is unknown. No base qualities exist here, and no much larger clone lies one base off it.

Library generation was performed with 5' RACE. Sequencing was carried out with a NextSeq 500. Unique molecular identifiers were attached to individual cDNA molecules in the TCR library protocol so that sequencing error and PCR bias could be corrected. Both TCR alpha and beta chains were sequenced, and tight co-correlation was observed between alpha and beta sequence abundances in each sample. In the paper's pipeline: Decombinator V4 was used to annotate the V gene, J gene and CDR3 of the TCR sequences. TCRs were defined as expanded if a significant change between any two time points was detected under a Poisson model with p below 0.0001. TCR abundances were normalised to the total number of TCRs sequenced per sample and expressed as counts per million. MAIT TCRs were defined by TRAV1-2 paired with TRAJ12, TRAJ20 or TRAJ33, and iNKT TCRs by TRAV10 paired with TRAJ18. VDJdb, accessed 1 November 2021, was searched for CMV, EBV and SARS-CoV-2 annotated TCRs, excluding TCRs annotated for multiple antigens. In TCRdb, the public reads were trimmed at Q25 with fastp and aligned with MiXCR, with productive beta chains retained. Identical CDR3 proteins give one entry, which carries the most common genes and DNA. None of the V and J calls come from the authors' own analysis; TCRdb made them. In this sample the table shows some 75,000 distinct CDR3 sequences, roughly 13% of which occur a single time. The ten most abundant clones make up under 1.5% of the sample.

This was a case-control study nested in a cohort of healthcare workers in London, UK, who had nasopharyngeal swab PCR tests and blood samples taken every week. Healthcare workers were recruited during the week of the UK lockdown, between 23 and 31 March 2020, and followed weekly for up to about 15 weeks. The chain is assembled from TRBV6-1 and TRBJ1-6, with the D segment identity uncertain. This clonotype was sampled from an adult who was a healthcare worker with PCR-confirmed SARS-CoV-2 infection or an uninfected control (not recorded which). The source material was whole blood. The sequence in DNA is TGTGCCAGCAGTGAATCCGCCCTCACCCTCCACTTT. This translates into CASSESALTLHF.